The rows below give T cell receptor beta chains drawn from one sample of a study of identical twins. TCRdb fed the 5' RACE reads into MiXCR, producing one record per CDR3 protein. This table holds some 790,000 distinct CDR3 sequences, roughly 20% found once. In addition, the sample was reused for a study of T cells expressing NK-cell markers.

Sample: PBMCs. These receptor sequences come from a woman younger than 30 in good health. The CDR3 runs from the conserved cysteine through the conserved F or W. D genes are given only for firm matches. Only part of the rows carry a size: once, few, many, or a class if the clone is expanded.

v_call	clone_size	j_call	d_call	cdr3_nt	cdr3_aa
TRBV7-2	few	TRBJ2-3	.	TGTGCCAGCAGCGCGGGTGATACGCAGTATTTT	CASSAGDTQYF
TRBV12-3/TRBV12-4	.	TRBJ1-3	.	TGTGCCAGCAGCCTTCCAAAAAACACCATATATTTT	CASSLPKNTIYF
TRBV5-1	.	TRBJ2-1	.	TGCGCCAGCAGCCCCCTAGGACCATCCTACAATGAGCAGTTCTTC	CASSPLGPSYNEQFF
TRBV7-2	few	TRBJ2-2	TRBD2	TGTGCCAGCAGCTTGATAGGGACTAGCGCGAACACCGGGGAGCTGTTTTTT	CASSLIGTSANTGELFF
TRBV29-1	.	TRBJ2-2	.	TGCAGCGTTAAAGGGGATCTGACCGGGGAGCTGTTTTTT	CSVKGDLTGELFF
TRBV6-1	.	TRBJ2-1	TRBD2	TGTGCCAGCAGCCAACTAGCGGGTTGGAATGAGCAGTTCTTC	CASSQLAGWNEQFF
TRBV20-1	few	TRBJ2-3	.	TGCAGTGCTAGCTGGGTTGGAACAGATACGCAGTATTTT	CSASWVGTDTQYF
TRBV20-1	once	TRBJ1-5	.	TGCTGTGCTAGAGTTCCGGGCGGGGGCGAGGGCAATCAGCCCCAGCATTTT	CCARVPGGGEGNQPQHF
TRBV15	.	TRBJ2-7	TRBD2	TGTGCCACCAGCATAATCCGGACTAGCGGGAGAGCATACGAGCAGTACTTC	CATSIIRTSGRAYEQYF
TRBV6-1	.	TRBJ2-4	TRBD1	TGTGCCAGCAGTGAACAGGGGGCCAGAAACATTCAGTACTTC	CASSEQGARNIQYF
TRBV5-1	few	TRBJ2-7	.	TGCGCCAGCAGCCCGGGACTGCCTTTTGTCTACGAGCAGTACTTC	CASSPGLPFVYEQYF
TRBV4-2	.	TRBJ2-3	TRBD2	TGTGCCAGCAGCCAACCTAAGCGGGGGGTTAGCACAGATACGCAGTATTTT	CASSQPKRGVSTDTQYF
TRBV7-9	many	TRBJ2-1	.	TGTGCCAGCAGTTACAGGGGAGGCAATGAGCAGTTCTTC	CASSYRGGNEQFF
TRBV12-3/TRBV12-4	few	TRBJ2-7	.	TGTGCCAGCAGCGGAGGGACGTCTCCCTACGAGCAGTACTTC	CASSGGTSPYEQYF
TRBV6-5	.	TRBJ2-2	.	TGTGCCAGCAGTTACTCGGGACTTGGCGGGGAGCTGTTTTTT	CASSYSGLGGELFF
TRBV5-6	.	TRBJ1-1	.	TGTGCCAGCGCGAAGGGACGGACTGAAGCTTTCTTT	CASAKGRTEAFF
TRBV6-6	.	TRBJ2-7	.	TGTGCCAGCAGGGCGGATTCTTACGAGCAGTACTTC	CASRADSYEQYF
TRBV12-3/TRBV12-4	few	TRBJ2-6	TRBD1	TGTGCCAGCAGAGACGGACAGGGGGCTGGGGCCAACGTCCTGACTTTC	CASRDGQGAGANVLTF
TRBV11-2	.	TRBJ2-3	TRBD2	TGTGCCAGCAGTTCGGGGGAGCGGGGGCCATACACAGATACGCAGTATTTT	CASSSGERGPYTDTQYF
TRBV6-5	few	TRBJ2-1	TRBD2	TGTGCCAGCAGTTACGGGGCGGGAGAGTTCGATGAGCAGTTCTTC	CASSYGAGEFDEQFF
TRBV20-1	once	TRBJ2-3	TRBD2	TGCAGTGCTAGAGACCATGGGGGGGACGCCTTTACGCAGTATTTT	CSARDHGGDAFTQYF